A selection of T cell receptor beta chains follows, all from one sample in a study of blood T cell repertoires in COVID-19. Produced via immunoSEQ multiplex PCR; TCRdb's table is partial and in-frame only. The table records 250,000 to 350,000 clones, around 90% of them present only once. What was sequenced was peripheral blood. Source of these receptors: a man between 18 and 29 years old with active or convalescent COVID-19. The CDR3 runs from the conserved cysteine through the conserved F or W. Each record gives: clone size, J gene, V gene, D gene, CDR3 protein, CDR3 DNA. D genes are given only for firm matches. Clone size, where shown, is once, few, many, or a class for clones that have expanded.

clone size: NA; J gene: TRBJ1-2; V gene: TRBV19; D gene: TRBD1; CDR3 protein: CASSFKQGAGYTF; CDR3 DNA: TGTGCCAGTAGCTTTAAACAGGGGGCTGGCTACACCTTC
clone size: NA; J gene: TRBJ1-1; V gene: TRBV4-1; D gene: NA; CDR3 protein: CASSQRLGQSLMNTEAFF; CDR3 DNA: TGCGCCAGCAGCCAACGCCTCGGACAGTCCTTAATGAACACTGAAGCTTTCTTT
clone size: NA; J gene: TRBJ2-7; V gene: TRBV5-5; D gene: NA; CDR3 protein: CASSLVSDLSEQYF; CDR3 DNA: TGTGCCAGCAGCTTGGTAAGCGACCTTTCCGAGCAGTACTTC
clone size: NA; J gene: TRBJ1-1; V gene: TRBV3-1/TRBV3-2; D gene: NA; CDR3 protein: CASSQDSVNTEAFF; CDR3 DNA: TGTGCCAGCAGCCAAGATTCAGTGAACACTGAAGCTTTCTTT
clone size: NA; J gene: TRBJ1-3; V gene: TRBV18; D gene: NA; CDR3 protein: CASSPVQGPGNTIYF; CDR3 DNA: TGTGCCAGCTCACCTGTGCAGGGGCCTGGAAACACCATATATTTT
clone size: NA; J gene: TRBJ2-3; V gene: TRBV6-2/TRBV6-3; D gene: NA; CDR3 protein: CASSYPRGRRSTTDTQYF; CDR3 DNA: TGTGCCAGCAGTTACCCCCGAGGGAGGCGATCCACCACAGATACGCAGTATTTT
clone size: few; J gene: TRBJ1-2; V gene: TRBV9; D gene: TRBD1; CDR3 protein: CASSVVRQGLGYGYTF; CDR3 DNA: TGTGCCAGCAGCGTAGTGAGACAGGGACTTGGCTATGGCTACACCTTC
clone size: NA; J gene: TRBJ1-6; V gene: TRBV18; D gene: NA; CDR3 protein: CASSPRTIDNNSPLHF; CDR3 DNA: TGTGCCAGCTCACCACGGACTATTGACAATAATTCACCCCTCCACTTT
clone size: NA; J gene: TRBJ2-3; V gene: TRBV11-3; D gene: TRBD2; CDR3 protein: CASSWTSGGAGDTQYF; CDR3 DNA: TGTGCCAGCAGCTGGACTAGCGGGGGGGCCGGGGATACGCAGTATTTT
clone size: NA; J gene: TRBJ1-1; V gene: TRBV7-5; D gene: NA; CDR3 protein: CARSSPPREATEAFF; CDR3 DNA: TGTGCCAGAAGCTCCCCCCCCAGGGAGGCCACTGAAGCTTTCTTT
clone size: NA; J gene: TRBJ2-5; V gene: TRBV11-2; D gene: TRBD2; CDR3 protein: CASSLVYPSGGYQETQYF; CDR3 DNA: TGTGCCAGCAGCTTAGTCTATCCTAGCGGGGGGTACCAAGAGACCCAGTACTTC
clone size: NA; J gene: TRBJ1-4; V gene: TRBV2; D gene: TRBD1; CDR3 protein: CASGDRGSEKLFF; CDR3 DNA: TGTGCCAGCGGGGACAGGGGGAGTGAAAAACTGTTTTTT
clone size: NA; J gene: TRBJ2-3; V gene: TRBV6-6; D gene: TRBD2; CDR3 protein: CASSYSKTSGKDTQYF; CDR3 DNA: TGTGCCAGCAGTTACTCGAAAACTAGCGGGAAAGATACGCAGTATTTT
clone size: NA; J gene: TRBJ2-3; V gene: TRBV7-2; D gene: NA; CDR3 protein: CASSLAGLASTDTQYF; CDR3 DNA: TGTGCCAGCAGCTTAGCGGGTTTAGCTAGCACAGATACGCAGTATTTT
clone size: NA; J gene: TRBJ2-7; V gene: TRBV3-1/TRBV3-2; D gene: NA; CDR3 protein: CASSQEGGGVSSYEQYF; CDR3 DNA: TGTGCCAGCAGCCAAGAAGGTGGCGGGGTAAGCTCCTACGAGCAGTACTTC
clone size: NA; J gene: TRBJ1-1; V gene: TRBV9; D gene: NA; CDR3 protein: CASSVATTMNTEAFF; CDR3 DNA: TGTGCCAGCAGCGTAGCTACGACTATGAACACTGAAGCTTTCTTT
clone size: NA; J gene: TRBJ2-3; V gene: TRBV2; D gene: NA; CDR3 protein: CASSEGARTSTDTQYF; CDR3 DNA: TGTGCCAGCAGTGAAGGAGCCCGGACTAGCACAGATACGCAGTATTTT
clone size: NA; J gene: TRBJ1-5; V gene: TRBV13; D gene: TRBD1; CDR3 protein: CASSRQGGNQPQHF; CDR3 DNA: TGTGCCAGCAGCCGACAGGGTGGCAATCAGCCCCAGCATTTT
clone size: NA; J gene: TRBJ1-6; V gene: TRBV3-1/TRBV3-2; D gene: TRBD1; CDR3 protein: CASSQDVTGGNSPLHF; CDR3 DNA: TGTGCCAGCAGCCAAGATGTAACAGGGGGTAATTCACCCCTCCACTTT
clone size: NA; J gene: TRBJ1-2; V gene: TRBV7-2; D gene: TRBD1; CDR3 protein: CASSLAVTGNYGYTF; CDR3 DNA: TGTGCCAGCAGCTTAGCCGTGACAGGGAACTATGGCTACACCTTC
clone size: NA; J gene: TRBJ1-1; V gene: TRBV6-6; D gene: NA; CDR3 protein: CASSYAGNTEAFF; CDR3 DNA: TGTGCCAGCAGTTACGCAGGGAACACTGAAGCTTTCTTT
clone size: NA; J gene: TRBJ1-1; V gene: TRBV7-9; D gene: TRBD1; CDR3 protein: CASSYGQGMNTEAFF; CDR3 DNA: TGTGCCAGCAGCTACGGACAGGGAATGAACACTGAAGCTTTCTTT
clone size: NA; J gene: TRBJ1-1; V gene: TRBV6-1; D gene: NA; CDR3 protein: CASSETWNTEAFF; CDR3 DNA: TGTGCCAGCAGTGAGACTTGGAACACTGAAGCTTTCTTT
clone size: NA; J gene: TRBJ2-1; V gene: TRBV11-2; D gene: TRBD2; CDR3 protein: CASSELAGRHNEQFF; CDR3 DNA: TGTGCCAGCAGCGAACTAGCGGGCCGACACAATGAGCAGTTCTTC
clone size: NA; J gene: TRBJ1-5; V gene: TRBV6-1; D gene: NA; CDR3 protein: CASSEMRAAPKYSNQPQHF; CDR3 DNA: TGTGCCAGCAGTGAAATGAGGGCAGCACCAAAGTATAGCAATCAGCCCCAGCATTTT
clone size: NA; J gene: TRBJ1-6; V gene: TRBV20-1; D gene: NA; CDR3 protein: CSASSPAGRNSPLHF; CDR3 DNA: TGCAGTGCTAGTTCCCCGGCAGGGCGAAATTCACCCCTCCACTTT
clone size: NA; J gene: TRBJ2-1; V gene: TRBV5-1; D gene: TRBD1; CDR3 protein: CASSRQGLGYNEQFF; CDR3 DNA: TGCGCCAGCAGCCGACAGGGCTTAGGCTACAATGAGCAGTTCTTC
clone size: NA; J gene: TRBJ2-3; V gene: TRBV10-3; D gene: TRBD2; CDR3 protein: CAISRLAGGSTDTQYF; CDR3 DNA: TGTGCCATCAGTAGGCTAGCGGGGGGGAGCACAGATACGCAGTATTTT
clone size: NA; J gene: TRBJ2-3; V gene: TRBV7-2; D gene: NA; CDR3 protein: CASSLTRGNTDTQYF; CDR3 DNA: TGTGCCAGCAGCTTAACCCGGGGGAACACAGATACGCAGTATTTT
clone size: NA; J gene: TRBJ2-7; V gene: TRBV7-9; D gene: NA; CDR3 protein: CASSPSGGREQYF; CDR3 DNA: TGTGCCAGCAGCCCCTCGGGGGGCAGGGAGCAGTACTTC